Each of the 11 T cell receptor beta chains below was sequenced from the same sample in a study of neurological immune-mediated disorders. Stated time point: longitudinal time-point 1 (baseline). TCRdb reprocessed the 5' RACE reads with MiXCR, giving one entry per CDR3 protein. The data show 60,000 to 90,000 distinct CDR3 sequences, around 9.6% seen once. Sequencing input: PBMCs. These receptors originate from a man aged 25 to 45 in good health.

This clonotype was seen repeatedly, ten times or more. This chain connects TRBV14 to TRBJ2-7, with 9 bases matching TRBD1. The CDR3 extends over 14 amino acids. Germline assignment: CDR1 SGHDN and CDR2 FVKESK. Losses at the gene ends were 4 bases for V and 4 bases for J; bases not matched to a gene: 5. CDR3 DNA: TGTGCCAGCAGCCTTGGGACAGGGCGATACGAGCAGTACTTC. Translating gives CASSLGTGRYEQYF. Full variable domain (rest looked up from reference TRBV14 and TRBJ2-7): EAGVTQFPSHSVIEKGQTVTLRCDPISGHDNLYWYRRVMGKEIKFLLHFVKESKQDESGMPNNRFLAERTGGTYSTLKVQPAELEDSGVYFCASSLGTGRYEQYFGPGTRLTVT.

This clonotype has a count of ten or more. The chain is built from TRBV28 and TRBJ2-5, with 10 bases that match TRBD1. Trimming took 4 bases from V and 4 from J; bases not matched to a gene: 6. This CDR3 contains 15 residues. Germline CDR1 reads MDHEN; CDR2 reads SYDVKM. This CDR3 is CASSSWTGGGETQYF. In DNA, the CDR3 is TGTGCCAGCAGTTCCTGGACAGGGGGGGGAGAGACCCAGTACTTC.

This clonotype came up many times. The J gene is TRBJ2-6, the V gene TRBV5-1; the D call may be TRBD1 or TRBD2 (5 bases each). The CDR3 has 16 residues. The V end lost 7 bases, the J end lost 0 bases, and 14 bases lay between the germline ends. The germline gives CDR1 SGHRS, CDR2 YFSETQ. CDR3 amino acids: CASESGRLSGANVLTF. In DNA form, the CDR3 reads TGCGCCAGCGAATCGGGACGCCTCTCTGGGGCCAACGTCCTGACTTTC. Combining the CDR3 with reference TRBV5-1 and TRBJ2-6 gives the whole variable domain KAGVTQTPRYLIKTRGQQVTLSCSPISGHRSVSWYQQTPGQGLQFLFEYFSETQRNKGNFPGRFSGRQFSNSRSEMNVSTLELGDSALYLCASESGRLSGANVLTFGAGSRLTVL.

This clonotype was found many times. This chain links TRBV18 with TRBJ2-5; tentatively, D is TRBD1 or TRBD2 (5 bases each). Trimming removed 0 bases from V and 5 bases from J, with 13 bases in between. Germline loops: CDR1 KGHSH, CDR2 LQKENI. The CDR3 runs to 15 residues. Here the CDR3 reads CASSPPGTARETQYF. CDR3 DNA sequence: TGTGCCAGCTCACCACCGGGGACGGCGAGGGAGACCCAGTACTTC.

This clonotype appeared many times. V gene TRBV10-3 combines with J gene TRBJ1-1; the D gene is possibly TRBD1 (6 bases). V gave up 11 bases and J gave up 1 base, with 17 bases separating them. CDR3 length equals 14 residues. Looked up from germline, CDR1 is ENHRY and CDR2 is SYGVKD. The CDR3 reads CAARDISGNTEAFF. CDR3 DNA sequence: TGTGCCGCCAGGGACATAAGCGGGAACACTGAAGCTTTCTTT.

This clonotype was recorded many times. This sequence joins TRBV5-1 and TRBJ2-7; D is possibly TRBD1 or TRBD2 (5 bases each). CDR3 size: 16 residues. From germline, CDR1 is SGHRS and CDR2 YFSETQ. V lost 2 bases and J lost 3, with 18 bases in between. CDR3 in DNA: TGCGCCAGCAGCTTAGGGTTCGGGGCAAAAATCTACGAGCAGTACTTC. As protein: CASSLGFGAKIYEQYF.

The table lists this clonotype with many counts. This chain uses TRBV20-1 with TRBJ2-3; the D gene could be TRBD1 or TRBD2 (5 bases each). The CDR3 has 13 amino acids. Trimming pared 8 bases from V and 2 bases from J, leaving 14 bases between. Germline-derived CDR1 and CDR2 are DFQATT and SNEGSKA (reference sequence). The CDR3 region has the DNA TGCAGTCGTACGGGACCGACCACAGATACGCAGTATTTT. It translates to CSRTGPTTDTQYF.

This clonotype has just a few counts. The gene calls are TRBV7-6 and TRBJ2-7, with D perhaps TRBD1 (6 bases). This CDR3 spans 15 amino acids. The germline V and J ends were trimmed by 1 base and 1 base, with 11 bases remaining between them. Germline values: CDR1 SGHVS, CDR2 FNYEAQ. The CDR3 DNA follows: TGTGCCAGCAGCTTAGTACAGGGAACTTCCTACGAGCAGTACTTC. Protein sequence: CASSLVQGTSYEQYF.

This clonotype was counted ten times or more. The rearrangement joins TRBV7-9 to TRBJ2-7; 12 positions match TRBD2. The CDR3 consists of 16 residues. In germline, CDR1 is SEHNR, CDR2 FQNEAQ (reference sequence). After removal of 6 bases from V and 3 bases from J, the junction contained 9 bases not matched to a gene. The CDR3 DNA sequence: TGTGCCAGCAGTAATCTAGCGGGAGGGCCAGTCTACGAGCAGTACTTC. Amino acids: CASSNLAGGPVYEQYF.

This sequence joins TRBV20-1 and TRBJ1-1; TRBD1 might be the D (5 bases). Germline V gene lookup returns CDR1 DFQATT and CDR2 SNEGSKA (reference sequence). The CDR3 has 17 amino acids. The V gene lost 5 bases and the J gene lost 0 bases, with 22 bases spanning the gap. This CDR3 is CSARDPSRGTMNTEAFF. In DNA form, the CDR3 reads TGCAGTGCTCGGGACCCTTCGCGGGGGACTATGAACACTGAAGCTTTCTTT.

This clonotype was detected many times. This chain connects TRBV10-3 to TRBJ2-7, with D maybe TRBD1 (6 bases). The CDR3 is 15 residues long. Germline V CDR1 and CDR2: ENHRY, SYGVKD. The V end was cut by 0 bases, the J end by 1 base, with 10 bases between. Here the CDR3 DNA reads TGTGCCATCAGTGAGTCGATTCAGGGGTCCTACGAGCAGTACTTC. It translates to CAISESIQGSYEQYF.